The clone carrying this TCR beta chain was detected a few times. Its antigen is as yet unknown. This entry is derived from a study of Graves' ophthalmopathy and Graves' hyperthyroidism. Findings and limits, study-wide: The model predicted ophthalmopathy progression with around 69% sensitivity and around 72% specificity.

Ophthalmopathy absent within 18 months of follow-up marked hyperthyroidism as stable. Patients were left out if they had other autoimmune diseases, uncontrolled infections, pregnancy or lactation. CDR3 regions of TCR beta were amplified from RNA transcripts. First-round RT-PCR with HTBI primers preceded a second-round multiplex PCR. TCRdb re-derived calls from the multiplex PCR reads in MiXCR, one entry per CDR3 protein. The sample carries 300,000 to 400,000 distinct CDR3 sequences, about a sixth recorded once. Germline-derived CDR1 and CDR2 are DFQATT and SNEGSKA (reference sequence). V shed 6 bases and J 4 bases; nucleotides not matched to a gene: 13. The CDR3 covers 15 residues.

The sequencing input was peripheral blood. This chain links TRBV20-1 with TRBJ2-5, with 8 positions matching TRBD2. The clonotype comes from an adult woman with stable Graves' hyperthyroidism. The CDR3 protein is CSAAKGREDLETQYF. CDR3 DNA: TGCAGTGCGGCAAAGGGGCGGGAGGATTTAGAGACCCAGTACTTC.